Sequencing of this T cell receptor beta chain was carried out in a study of OX40 agonist ivuxolimab in advanced cancers. As for the study in general: The study treated patients with ivuxolimab, an agonistic anti-OX40 (CD134) antibody.

V lost 0 bases to trimming and J lost 7 bases; unmatched junction nucleotides: 13. Germline values: CDR1 SGDLS, CDR2 YYNGEE. This CDR3 contains 18 residues. Produced via immunoSEQ multiplex PCR; TCRdb's table is partial and in-frame only. The sample lists about 73,000 clones, around 84% occurring once. Samples were taken at baseline and on day 1 of cycles 4 and 7. The clonotype comes from an adult with an advanced solid tumor such as melanoma, head and neck, liver or kidney cancer. The sequencing here drew on CD4+ or CD8+ T cells sorted from blood, taken in a trial of the OX40 agonist ivuxolimab. The chain has TRBV9 and TRBJ2-2, with TRBD2 matching over 9 bases. The CDR3: CASSVEGSGGLGSGELFF. The CDR3, as DNA: TGTGCCAGCAGCGTAGAAGGTAGCGGGGGCCTCGGGAGCGGGGAGCTGTTTTTT. Complete variable domain (other parts from reference TRBV9 and TRBJ2-2): DSGVTQTPKHLITATGQRVTLRCSPRSGDLSVYWYQQSLDQGLQFLIQYYNGEERAKGNILERFSAQQFPDLHSELNLSSLELGDSALYFCASSVEGSGGLGSGELFFGEGSRLTVL.